This T cell receptor beta chain originates from a study of T cells in Graves' hyperthyroidism and ophthalmopathy. CDR1 SEHNR and CDR2 FQNEAQ come from the germline V gene (reference sequence). This CDR3 spans 16 amino acids. This clonotype was observed a handful of times. Its antigen is unidentified. At one end, the junction sequence differs from germline, possibly due to a read error. PBMCs came from about 10 ml fresh peripheral blood. Study results and limitations: Blood shared most expanded thyroid clonotypes above 0.001.

The source material, RNA transcripts, was used to amplify TCR beta CDR3 regions. HTBI primers drove first-round RT-PCR of the TCR CDR3. One entry per CDR3 protein results from TCRdb running MiXCR on the multiplex PCR reads. The table has around 580,000 distinct CDR3 sequences, 16% seen once. The V and J genes are TRBV7-9 and TRBJ2-1, with 9 bases aligning to TRBD2. This clonotype was sampled from a woman aged 18 to 35 with Graves' hyperthyroidism. The sample was blood. CDR3 in DNA: TGTACCAGCAGCCCAACAGGACTAGCGCTAAACAATGAGCAGTTCTTC. Translated: CTSSPTGLALNNEQFF.